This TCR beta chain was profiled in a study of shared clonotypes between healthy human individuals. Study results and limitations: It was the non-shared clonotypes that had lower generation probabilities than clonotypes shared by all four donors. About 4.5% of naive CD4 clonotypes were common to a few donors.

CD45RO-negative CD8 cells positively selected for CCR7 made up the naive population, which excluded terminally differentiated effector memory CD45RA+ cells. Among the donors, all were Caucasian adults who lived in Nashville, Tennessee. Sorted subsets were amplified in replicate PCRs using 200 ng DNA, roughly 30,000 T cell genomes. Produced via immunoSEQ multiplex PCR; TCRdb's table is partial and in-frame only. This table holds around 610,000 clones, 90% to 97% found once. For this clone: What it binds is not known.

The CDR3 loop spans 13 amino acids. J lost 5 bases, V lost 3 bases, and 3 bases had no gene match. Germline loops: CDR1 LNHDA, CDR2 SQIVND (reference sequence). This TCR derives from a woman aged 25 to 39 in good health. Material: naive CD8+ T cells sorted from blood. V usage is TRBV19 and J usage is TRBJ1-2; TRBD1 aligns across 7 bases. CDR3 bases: TGTGCCAGTAGTATCCAGGGGGAATATGGCTACACCTTC. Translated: CASSIQGEYGYTF.